This is a list of T cell receptor beta chains from one sample in a study of read filtering for tumor transcriptome and immune sequencing. TCRdb re-called the reads through MiXCR, storing one row per CDR3 protein. The sample includes roughly 67,000 distinct CDR3 sequences, roughly 18% of them seen just once. The sample taken for sequencing was a population of CD138-negative cells sorted from bone marrow. Receptors were obtained from a donor at least 40 years old with multiple myeloma. CDR3s leave out the opening cysteine and the closing phenylalanine or tryptophan.

cdr3_aa | j_call | v_call | cdr3_length
ASSPAVPQETQY | TRBJ2-5 | TRBV6-2/TRBV6-3 | 12
ASSLAVGLFYGYT | TRBJ1-2 | TRBV5-1 | 13
SALWDRNTGELF | TRBJ2-2 | TRBV20-1 | 12
ASSSIQGAWEKLF | TRBJ1-4 | TRBV7-9 | 13
ASSPTNLGAGELF | TRBJ2-2 | TRBV2 | 13
SARDPRGTEAF | . | TRBV20-1 | 11
ASSLDGGITDTQY | TRBJ2-3 | TRBV11-2 | 13
ASSEATRASSYNEQF | TRBJ2-1 | TRBV6-1 | 15
SAREGGNTIY | TRBJ1-3 | TRBV20-1 | 10
AISESGDTGELF | TRBJ2-2 | TRBV10-3 | 12
ASSFTGSGRNTIY | TRBJ1-3 | TRBV18 | 13
ASTPGGHQPQH | TRBJ1-5 | TRBV19 | 11
SAETRRKPPGELF | TRBJ2-2 | TRBV20-1 | 13
ASSQGRVYTDTQY | TRBJ2-3 | TRBV14 | 13
AGAPGTSGSNEQF | TRBJ2-1 | TRBV2 | 13
SALTGPSDTGELF | TRBJ2-2 | TRBV20-1 | 13
SFWTGTYNEQF | TRBJ2-1 | TRBV29-1 | 11
ASRGRGSSYNEQF | TRBJ2-1 | TRBV19 | 13
ASSKLAGALNEQF | TRBJ2-1 | TRBV11-1 | 13
ASSLSSQETQY | TRBJ2-5 | TRBV7-3 | 11
ASSYSELAVQTQY | TRBJ2-5 | TRBV6-5 | 13
ASSQLRGLSNQPQH | TRBJ1-5 | TRBV4-1 | 14
SAATGLSYNEQF | TRBJ2-1 | TRBV20-1 | 12
ASSLGSHSPLH | TRBJ1-6 | TRBV12-3/TRBV12-4 | 11
ASSLGGDETQY | TRBJ2-5 | TRBV5-6 | 11
SARSSSGEQY | TRBJ2-7 | TRBV20-1 | 10
ASTPRGGYNEQF | TRBJ2-1 | TRBV19 | 12
ASSIDALRSGANVLT | TRBJ2-6 | TRBV19 | 15
ASSRAGGATEAF | TRBJ1-1 | TRBV28 | 12
ASSPPITSGRVLGSYNEQF | TRBJ2-1 | TRBV18 | 19
ASSYEATGRGEQY | TRBJ2-7 | TRBV6-2/TRBV6-3 | 13
ASSEVGGKETQY | TRBJ2-5 | TRBV2 | 12
AISDGTSQETQY | TRBJ2-5 | TRBV10-3 | 12
ASSLAGLAGGTSYNEQF | TRBJ2-1 | TRBV7-9 | 17
SAREPGQKNTGELF | TRBJ2-2 | TRBV20-1 | 14
ASSIGGAETQY | TRBJ2-5 | TRBV19 | 11
ASSLAPPQETQY | TRBJ2-5 | TRBV5-1 | 12
ASSDPSEGDPDTQY | TRBJ2-3 | TRBV7-9 | 14
ASTHRGEQF | TRBJ2-1 | TRBV28 | 9
ASSTRTSGRHNEQF | TRBJ2-1 | TRBV28 | 14
ATKQDLGYTEAF | TRBJ1-1 | TRBV7-6 | 12
ASSPQWGGQPQH | TRBJ1-5 | TRBV28 | 12
ASSSGRETQY | TRBJ2-5 | TRBV12-3/TRBV12-4 | 10
ASRIMGSSGNTIY | TRBJ1-3 | TRBV28 | 13
ASSPPLRAGGDTQY | TRBJ2-3 | TRBV7-8 | 14
ASSFAVAGNQPQH | TRBJ1-5 | TRBV7-2 | 13
ASSSARTSVEQY | TRBJ2-7 | TRBV7-9 | 12
SVGQGFYEQY | TRBJ2-7 | TRBV29-1 | 10
ASSKGRGSHNEQF | TRBJ2-1 | TRBV2 | 13
ASSYPTSGLPGELF | TRBJ2-2 | TRBV6-5 | 14
ASSVGQGEKLF | TRBJ1-4 | TRBV7-9 | 11
AGGPTSGDTQY | TRBJ2-3 | TRBV2 | 11